Each of the 28 T cell receptor beta chains below was sequenced from the same sample in a study of Ad26.COV2.S vaccination and SARS-CoV-2 variants. TCRdb keeps only in-frame clones here, not all; method: immunoSEQ multiplex PCR. In the table there are over 300,000 clones, 83% of which are singletons. The treatment was: some 20 received Ad26.COV2.S at low or high dose, single or two shots; a few received placebo; per-sample allocation not given. Day 63 after the first injection of vaccine or placebo was the sampling time. The source material was peripheral blood, sampled in a trial of Ad26.COV2.S vaccine versus placebo. The origin of the receptors is a person between 18 and 60 years old who received the Ad26.COV2.S COVID-19 vaccine or a placebo.

The CDR3 coding sequence is TGTGCCACCCACCGGGACACTGAAGCTTTCTTT. As protein: CATHRDTEAFF. J is TRBJ1-1 and V is TRBV2, with D unclear. The CDR3 is 11 residues long. V shed 10 bases and J shed 3 bases, with 9 bases lying between them. The germline V gene has CDR1 SNHLY and CDR2 FYNNEI.

The chain joins TRBV12-3 or TRBV12-4 to TRBJ2-2; D call uncertain. V lost 2 bases and J 8 bases, leaving 9 bases between the germline ends. CDR3 length: 13 amino acids. The CDR3 coding sequence is TGTGCCAGCAGTTTACGCCCGACAGGGGAGCTGTTTTTT. This gives the protein CASSLRPTGELFF.

This chain links TRBV29-1 with TRBJ2-1; 7 nucleotides line up with TRBD1. The junction had 3 bases not matched to a gene; V was cut back by 0 bases and J by 4 bases. The germline CDR1 and CDR2 sequences are SQVTM and ANQGSEA. CDR3 length equals 14 residues. This CDR3 reads CSVEDRGKYNEQFF. The CDR3 coding sequence is TGCAGCGTTGAAGACAGGGGGAAGTACAATGAGCAGTTCTTC.

The chain couples TRBV1 to TRBJ2-7; no check of the table's D call, TRBD1, against the DNA was made. TRBV1 is marked as a pseudogene. This CDR3 is 15 amino acids long. The CDR3 reads CTTLGTGQGMTEQYF. Written as DNA, the CDR3 is TGCACCACCCTCGGGACGGGACAGGGTATGACCGAGCAGTACTTC.

The CDR3 loop is CASSGGQAIYSGNTIYF. CDR3 bases: TGTGCCAGCAGTGGAGGACAGGCAATCTACTCTGGAAACACCATATATTTT. The rearrangement joins TRBV6-1 to TRBJ1-3, with TRBD1 identical over 7 bases. CDR3 length equals 17 residues. Germline lookup yields CDR1 MNHNS and CDR2 SASEGT. Losses at the gene ends were 4 bases for V and 0 bases for J; bases not matched to a gene: 9.

The table lists this clone with a count of one. The DNA for the CDR3 is TGCGCCAGCAGCCAAGTGAGGGGTGGTGGCTACACCTTC. Translation gives CASSQVRGGGYTF. The chain is built from TRBV4-1 and TRBJ1-2, with TRBD1 as a possible D gene (5 bases). Germline V gene data show CDR1 as MGHRA and CDR2 as YSYEKL. The germline V and J ends were trimmed by 1 base and 7 bases, with 10 bases remaining between them. The CDR3 sequence is 13 residues long.

The chain combines TRBV18 with TRBJ1-1; 10 nucleotides match TRBD1. V shed 4 bases, J shed 3 bases, and the junction held 8 bases outside the gene matches. The germline V gene encodes CDR1 KGHSH and CDR2 LQKENI. CDR3 size: 16 residues. In DNA form, the CDR3 reads TGTGCCAGCTCACGGGACAGGGGCGCAGGTCACACTGAAGCTTTCTTT. It translates to CASSRDRGAGHTEAFF.

As regards this clone: This CDR3 is also generated by other DNA sequences in the sample. The rearrangement links TRBV5-6 to TRBJ2-7, with a tentative D call TRBD2 (7 bases). Trimming removed 2 bases from V and 1 base from J, with 16 bases in between. The CDR3 is 16 amino acids. CDR1 SGHDT and CDR2 YYEEEE come from the germline V gene. The CDR3 DNA reads as TGTGCCAGCAGCTTTTATCGGGGAGGGGGGTCCTACGAGCAGTACTTC. Translation: CASSFYRGGGSYEQYF.

The chain has TRBV3-1 (or the pseudogene TRBV3-2) and TRBJ1-2, with 7 nucleotides matching TRBD1. Trimming removed 1 base from V and 7 bases from J; junction bases left unmatched: 12. The CDR3 covers 16 residues. Germline assignment: CDR1 LGHDT and CDR2 YNNKEL (reference sequence). In DNA, the CDR3 is TGTGCCAGCAGCCAAGGGGCTGGGAGACAGGGCTTTGGCTACACCTTC. As protein: CASSQGAGRQGFGYTF.

The rearrangement joins TRBV5-1 to TRBJ1-1; D gene uncertain. V lost 4 bases and J lost 1, with 11 bases in between. Per germline, CDR1 SGHRS and CDR2 YFSETQ. The length of the CDR3 is 14 residues. CDR3 amino acids: CASSQVGPNTEAFF. CDR3 DNA sequence: TGCGCCAGCAGCCAAGTTGGACCGAACACTGAAGCTTTCTTT.

The chain employs TRBV5-4 and TRBJ1-2; D might be TRBD1 (5 bases). In germline, CDR1 is SGHNT, CDR2 YYREEE (reference sequence). This CDR3 region has 13 residues. Trimming shortened V by 0 bases and J by 8 bases, and 11 bases separated the two germline ends. In DNA form, the CDR3 reads TGTGCCAGCAGCTTGGGCCAGGGTGGCGGCTACACCTTC. Its translation is CASSLGQGGGYTF.

This clone has a handful of counts. This chain links TRBV6-5 with TRBJ1-5, with D unclear. Looked up from germline, CDR1 is MNHEY and CDR2 is SVGAGI. Trimming removed 5 bases from V and 4 bases from J, with 6 bases in between. CDR3 length: 12 residues. The DNA for the CDR3 is TGTGCCAGCAGTACGGCAAATCAGCCCCAGCATTTT. The encoded protein is CASSTANQPQHF.

The gene calls are TRBV11-2 and TRBJ1-2; D is undetermined. The CDR3 has 14 residues. From germline, CDR1 is SGHAT and CDR2 FQNNGV. Deletions cut 2 bases from V and 8 bases from J, with 15 bases between. The CDR3 is CASSLKRENEGYTF. CDR3 DNA: TGTGCCAGCAGCTTAAAGCGGGAGAACGAGGGCTACACCTTC.

The chain employs TRBV27 and TRBJ2-3; D perhaps matches TRBD2 (5 bases). V was clipped by 6 bases and J by 1 base, with 23 bases between them. The CDR3 has 18 amino acids. CDR1 and CDR2 from the germline V gene are MNHEY and SMNVEV (reference sequence). The CDR3, as DNA: TGTGCCAGCAGCCCCAAAACCCCGGGATGGCGGGGCACAGATACGCAGTATTTT. Translating it yields CASSPKTPGWRGTDTQYF.

The rearrangement joins TRBV11-2 to TRBJ2-6; 11 nucleotides match TRBD1. V was pared by 5 bases and J by 0 bases, with 6 bases of the junction left unmatched. Germline lookup yields CDR1 SGHAT and CDR2 FQNNGV. The CDR3 loop spans 18 amino acids. CDR3 bases: TGTGCCAGCAGCCCAGGACAGGGGGCCCTCTCTGGGGCCAACGTCCTGACTTTC. Translation gives CASSPGQGALSGANVLTF.

Here the CDR3 reads CASSVRGGLNTEAFF. The CDR3 nucleotides read TGTGCCAGTAGTGTTAGAGGCGGTTTGAACACTGAAGCTTTCTTT. The genes are TRBV19 and TRBJ1-1; unclear D gene. Trimming removed 5 bases from V and 0 bases from J, with 13 bases in between. This CDR3 has 15 residues. Germline V gene lookup returns CDR1 LNHDA and CDR2 SQIVND (reference sequence).

The chain combines TRBV19 with TRBJ2-7; 13 bases line up with TRBD2. The germline V gene encodes CDR1 LNHDA and CDR2 SQIVND (reference sequence). The CDR3 consists of 15 residues. V trimming: 10 bases; J trimming: 0 bases; junction bases outside the gene matches: 6. Here the CDR3 reads CATGTSGTSSYEQYF. CDR3 sequence (DNA): TGTGCCACCGGGACTAGCGGGACCAGCTCCTACGAGCAGTACTTC.

J is TRBJ1-5 and V is TRBV2, with D uncertain. CDR3 size: 13 residues. The V end was cut by 7 bases, the J end by 2 bases, with 9 bases between. The V gene's germline CDR1 is SNHLY and CDR2 FYNNEI. CDR3 region: CASTGIGNQPQHF. The CDR3 nucleotides are TGTGCCAGCACAGGTATTGGCAATCAGCCCCAGCATTTT.

This clone showed up just once. The rearrangement uses TRBV18 and TRBJ2-5, with D hard to call. V gave up 3 bases and J gave up 1 base, with 12 bases separating them. CDR3 length: 15 residues. Per germline, CDR1 KGHSH and CDR2 LQKENI. CDR3 coding DNA: TGTGCCAGCTCACCGTATCGGCGGAGCCAAGAGACCCAGTACTTC. Amino acids: CASSPYRRSQETQYF.

The chain uses TRBV18 and TRBJ2-7; D remains unclear. The CDR3 runs to 13 residues. Germline V gene lookup returns CDR1 KGHSH and CDR2 LQKENI. V lost 0 bases, J lost 6 bases, and 9 bases lay in between. The CDR3 spells CASSPPSASEQYF. In nucleotides, the CDR3 is TGTGCCAGCTCACCACCTTCAGCCTCCGAGCAGTACTTC.

This clone was observed a few times. The chain is built from TRBV5-1 and TRBJ1-1, with D unresolved. The ends were cut back, 4 bases at V and 4 bases at J, with 23 bases in the middle. The germline V gene encodes CDR1 SGHRS and CDR2 YFSETQ. This CDR3 is 17 amino acids long. CDR3 coding DNA: TGCGCCAGCAGCCCCCAGTCTCTCACCCTCCTGACCACTGAAGCTTTCTTT. This codes for CASSPQSLTLLTTEAFF.

The chain couples TRBV11-2 to TRBJ2-1; perhaps TRBD2 as D (7 bases). Germline V CDR1 and CDR2: SGHAT, FQNNGV. The CDR3 extends over 14 amino acids. The V and J ends lost 5 bases and 10 bases respectively, with 18 bases between them. CDR3 sequence (DNA): TGTGCCAGCAGCGAGTGGGGGGGCCGGGCGGAGCAGTTCTTC. Translating gives CASSEWGGRAEQFF.

This chain connects TRBV25-1 to TRBJ1-2; tentative D call: TRBD1 (5 bases). Germline CDR1 MGHDK, CDR2 SYGVNS. The CDR3 is 14 residues long. V lost 4 bases, J lost 4 bases, and 13 bases lay in between. The CDR3 loop reads CASSVGEGSYGYTF. CDR3 DNA: TGTGCCAGCAGTGTAGGGGAGGGATCCTATGGCTACACCTTC.

This clone was counted many times. This chain joins TRBV5-4 and TRBJ2-2, with D uncertain. V was trimmed by 4 bases and J by 5 bases, leaving 9 bases between them. The germline V gene has CDR1 SGHNT and CDR2 YYREEE (reference sequence). CDR3 length: 13 residues. The CDR3 bases are TGTGCCAGCAGCCTAGGGCAAACCGGGGAGCTGTTTTTT. Translating gives CASSLGQTGELFF.

This clone was observed a handful of times. The chain has TRBV19 and TRBJ1-5; tentative D call: TRBD1 (5 bases). Between the trimmed V and J ends, which lost 5 bases and 1 base, there was a span of 18 bases. This CDR3 is built from 17 residues. Germline loops: CDR1 LNHDA, CDR2 SQIVND (reference sequence). The CDR3: CASSSRDGGVSNQPQHF. In nucleotides, the CDR3 is TGTGCCAGTAGTTCCCGGGATGGGGGAGTAAGCAATCAGCCCCAGCATTTT.

This clone was detected once. The J gene is TRBJ1-1, the V gene TRBV4-1; possibly TRBD1 for D (5 bases). Germline V gene lookup returns CDR1 MGHRA and CDR2 YSYEKL. CDR3 size: 14 residues. The ends were cut back, 5 bases at V and 4 bases at J, with 14 bases in the middle. The CDR3 bases are TGCGCCAGCAGCGCCCCCGGACAACTCACTGAAGCTTTCTTT. It specifies CASSAPGQLTEAFF.

The sample holds many counts of this clone. Other DNA sequences of this sample code for an identical CDR3. The V and J genes are TRBV7-3 and TRBJ1-6; perhaps TRBD1 as D (6 bases). Trimming left V 3 bases short and J 7 bases short, with 13 bases between. This CDR3 contains 15 residues. Germline values: CDR1 SGHTA, CDR2 FQGTGA. The CDR3 region has the DNA TGTGCCAGCAGCTTCCTAGGGGGGGGAAATTCACCCCTCCACTTT. This gives the protein CASSFLGGGNSPLHF.

The chain couples TRBV6-2 or TRBV6-3 to TRBJ1-5, with D tentatively TRBD1 (5 bases). This CDR3 is built from 14 residues. The germline V and J ends were trimmed by 2 bases and 10 bases, with 15 bases remaining between them. The germline CDR1 and CDR2 sequences are MNHEY and SVGEGT. CDR3 in DNA: TGTGCCAGCAGTTACCAGGGACCACTTGTACCCCAGCATTTT. Its translation: CASSYQGPLVPQHF.